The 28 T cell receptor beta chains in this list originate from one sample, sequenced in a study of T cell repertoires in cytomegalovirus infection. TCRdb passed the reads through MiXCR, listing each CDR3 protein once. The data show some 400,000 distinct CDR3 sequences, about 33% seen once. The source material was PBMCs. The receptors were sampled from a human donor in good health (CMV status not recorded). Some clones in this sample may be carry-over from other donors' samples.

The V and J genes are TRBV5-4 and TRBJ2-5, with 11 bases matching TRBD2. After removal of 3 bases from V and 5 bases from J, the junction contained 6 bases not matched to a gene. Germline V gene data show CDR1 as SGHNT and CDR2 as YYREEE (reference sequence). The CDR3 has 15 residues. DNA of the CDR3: TGTGCCAGCAGCTCCCGCTGGACTAGCGGGGAGACCCAGTACTTC. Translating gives CASSSRWTSGETQYF.

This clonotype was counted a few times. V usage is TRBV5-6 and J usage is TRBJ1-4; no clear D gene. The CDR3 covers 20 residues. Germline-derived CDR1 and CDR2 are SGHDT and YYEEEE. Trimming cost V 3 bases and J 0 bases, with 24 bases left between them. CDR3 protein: CASSSTTVSALRATNEKLFF. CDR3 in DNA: TGTGCCAGCAGCTCCACCACAGTTTCTGCTTTACGTGCAACTAATGAAAAACTGTTTTTT.

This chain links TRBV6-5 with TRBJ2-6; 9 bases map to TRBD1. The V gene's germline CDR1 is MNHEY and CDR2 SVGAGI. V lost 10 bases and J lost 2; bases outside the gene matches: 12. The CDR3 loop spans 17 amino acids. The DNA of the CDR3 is TGTGCCACCCTATCCGGGACAGGGTCTACTGGGGCCAACGTCCTGACTTTC. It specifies CATLSGTGSTGANVLTF.

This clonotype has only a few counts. CDR3 region: CASSLFGQNTGELFF. DNA of the CDR3: TGTGCCAGCAGCTTATTTGGACAGAACACCGGGGAGCTGTTTTTT. The chain employs TRBV7-3 and TRBJ2-2; D is possibly TRBD1 (5 bases). The CDR3 is made up of 15 amino acids. Trimming took 2 bases from V and 1 from J, leaving 8 bases between them. Germline assignment: CDR1 SGHTA and CDR2 FQGTGA.

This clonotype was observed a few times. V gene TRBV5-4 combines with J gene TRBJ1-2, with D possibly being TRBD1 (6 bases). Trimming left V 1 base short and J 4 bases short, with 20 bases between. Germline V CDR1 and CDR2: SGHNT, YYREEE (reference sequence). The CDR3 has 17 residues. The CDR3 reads CASSLSPRRQATYGYTF. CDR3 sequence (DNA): TGTGCCAGCAGCTTGAGTCCTCGTAGACAGGCGACCTATGGCTACACCTTC.

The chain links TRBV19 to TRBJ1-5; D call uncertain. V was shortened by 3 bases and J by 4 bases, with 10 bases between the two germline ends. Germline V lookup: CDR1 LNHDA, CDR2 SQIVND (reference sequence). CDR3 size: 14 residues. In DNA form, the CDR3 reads TGTGCCAGTAGTATTCAGGTGGGGAATCAGCCCCAGCATTTT. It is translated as CASSIQVGNQPQHF.

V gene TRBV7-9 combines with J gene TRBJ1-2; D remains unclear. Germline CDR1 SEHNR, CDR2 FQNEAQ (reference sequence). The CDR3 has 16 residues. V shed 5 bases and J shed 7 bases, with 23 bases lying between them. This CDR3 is CASSPSSGLARGGYTF. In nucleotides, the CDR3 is TGTGCCAGCAGCCCTTCAAGTGGGCTCGCCCGTGGTGGCTACACCTTC.

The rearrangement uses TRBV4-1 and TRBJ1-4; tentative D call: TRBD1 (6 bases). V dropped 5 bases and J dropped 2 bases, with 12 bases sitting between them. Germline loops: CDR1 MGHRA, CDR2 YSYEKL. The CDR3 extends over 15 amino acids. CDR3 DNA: TGCGCCAGCAGCAAAAACAGGGAGACTAATGAAAAACTGTTTTTT. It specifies CASSKNRETNEKLFF.

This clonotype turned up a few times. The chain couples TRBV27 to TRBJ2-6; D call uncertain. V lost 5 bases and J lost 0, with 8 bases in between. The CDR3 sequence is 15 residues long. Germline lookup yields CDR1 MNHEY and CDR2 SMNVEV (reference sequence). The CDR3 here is CASSPWSSGANVLTF. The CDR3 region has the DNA TGTGCCAGCAGTCCCTGGAGCTCTGGGGCCAACGTCCTGACTTTC.

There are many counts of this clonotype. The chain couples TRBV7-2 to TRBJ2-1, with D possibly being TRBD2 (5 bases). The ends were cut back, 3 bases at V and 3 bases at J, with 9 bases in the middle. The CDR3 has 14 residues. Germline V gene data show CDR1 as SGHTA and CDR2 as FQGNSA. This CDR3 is CASSLDWGYNEQFF. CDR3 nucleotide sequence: TGTGCCAGCAGCTTGGACTGGGGCTACAATGAGCAGTTCTTC.

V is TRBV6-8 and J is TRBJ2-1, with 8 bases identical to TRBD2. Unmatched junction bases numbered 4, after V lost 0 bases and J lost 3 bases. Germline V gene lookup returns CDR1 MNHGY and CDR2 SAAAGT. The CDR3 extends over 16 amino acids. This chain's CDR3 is CASSYSLAGLYNEQFF. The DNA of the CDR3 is TGTGCCAGCAGTTACTCCCTAGCGGGCCTCTACAATGAGCAGTTCTTC.

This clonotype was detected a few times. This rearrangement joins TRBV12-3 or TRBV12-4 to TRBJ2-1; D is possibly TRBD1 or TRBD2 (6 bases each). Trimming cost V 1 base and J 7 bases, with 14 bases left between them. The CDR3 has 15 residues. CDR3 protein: CASSLGGGQANEQFF. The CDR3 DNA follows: TGTGCCAGCAGTTTAGGAGGGGGGCAGGCGAATGAGCAGTTCTTC.

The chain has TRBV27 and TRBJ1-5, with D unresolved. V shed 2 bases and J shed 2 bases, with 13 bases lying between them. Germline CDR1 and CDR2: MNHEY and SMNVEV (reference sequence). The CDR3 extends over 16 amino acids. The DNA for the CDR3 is TGTGCCAGCAGTTTAAGGCCCTCAGCGGGCAATCAGCCCCAGCATTTT. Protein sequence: CASSLRPSAGNQPQHF.

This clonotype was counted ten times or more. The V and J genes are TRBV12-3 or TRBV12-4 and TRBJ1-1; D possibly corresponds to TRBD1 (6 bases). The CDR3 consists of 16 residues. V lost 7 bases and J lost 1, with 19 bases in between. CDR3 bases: TGTGCCAGCACCCTCGAGGGGGGATTGGGGAACACTGAAGCTTTCTTT. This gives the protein CASTLEGGLGNTEAFF.

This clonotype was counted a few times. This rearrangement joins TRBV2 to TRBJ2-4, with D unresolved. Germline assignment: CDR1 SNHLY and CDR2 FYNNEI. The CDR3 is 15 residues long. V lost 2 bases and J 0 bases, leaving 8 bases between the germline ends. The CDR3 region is CASSETERAKNIQYF. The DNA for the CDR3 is TGTGCCAGCAGTGAAACAGAGCGAGCCAAAAACATTCAGTACTTC.

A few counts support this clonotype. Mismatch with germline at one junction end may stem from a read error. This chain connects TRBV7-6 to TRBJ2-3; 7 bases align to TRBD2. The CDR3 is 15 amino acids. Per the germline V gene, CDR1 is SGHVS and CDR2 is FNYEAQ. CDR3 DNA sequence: TGTGCTAGCAGCTTAGGGGAGGGGAACACAGATACGCAGTATTTT. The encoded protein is CASSLGEGNTDTQYF.

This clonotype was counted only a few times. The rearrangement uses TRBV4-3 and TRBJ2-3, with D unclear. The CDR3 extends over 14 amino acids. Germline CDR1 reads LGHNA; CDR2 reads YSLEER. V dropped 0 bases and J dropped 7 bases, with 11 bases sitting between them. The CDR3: CASSQEPGPHTQYF. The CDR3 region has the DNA TGCGCCAGCAGCCAAGAACCAGGACCACATACGCAGTATTTT.

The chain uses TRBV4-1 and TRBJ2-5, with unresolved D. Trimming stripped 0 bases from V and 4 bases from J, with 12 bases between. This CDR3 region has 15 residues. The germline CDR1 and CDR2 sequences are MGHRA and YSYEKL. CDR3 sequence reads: CASSQDSWGGETQYF. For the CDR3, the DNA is TGCGCCAGCAGCCAAGATTCGTGGGGTGGAGAGACCCAGTACTTC.

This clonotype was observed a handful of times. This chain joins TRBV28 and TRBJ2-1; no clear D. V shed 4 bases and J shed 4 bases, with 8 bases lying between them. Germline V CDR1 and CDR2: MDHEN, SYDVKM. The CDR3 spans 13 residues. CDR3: CASSYVWYNEQFF. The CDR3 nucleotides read TGTGCCAGCAGTTACGTGTGGTACAATGAGCAGTTCTTC.

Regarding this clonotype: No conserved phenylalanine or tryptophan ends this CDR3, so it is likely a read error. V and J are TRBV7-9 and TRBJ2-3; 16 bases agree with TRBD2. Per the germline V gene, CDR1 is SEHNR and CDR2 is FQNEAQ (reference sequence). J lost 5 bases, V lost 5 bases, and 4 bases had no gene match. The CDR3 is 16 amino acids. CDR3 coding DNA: TGTGCCAGCAGCCGGGGACTAGCGGGGGGGCGAGATACGCAGTATTTG. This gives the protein CASSRGLAGGRDTQYL.

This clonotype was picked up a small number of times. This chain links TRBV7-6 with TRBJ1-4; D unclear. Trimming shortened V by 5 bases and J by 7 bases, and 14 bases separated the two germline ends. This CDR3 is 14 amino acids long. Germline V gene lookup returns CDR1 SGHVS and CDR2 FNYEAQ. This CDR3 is CASSRSHKGEKLFF. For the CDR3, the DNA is TGTGCCAGCAGCCGCAGTCATAAGGGTGAAAAACTGTTTTTT.

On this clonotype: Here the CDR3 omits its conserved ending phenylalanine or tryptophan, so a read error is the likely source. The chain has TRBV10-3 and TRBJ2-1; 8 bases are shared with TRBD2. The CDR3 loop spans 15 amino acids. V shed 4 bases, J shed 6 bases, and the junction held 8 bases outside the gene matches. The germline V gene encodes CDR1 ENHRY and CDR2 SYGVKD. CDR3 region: CAISGGSGDPNEQFL. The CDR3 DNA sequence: TGTGCCATCAGTGGGGGTAGCGGGGACCCCAATGAGCAGTTCTTA.

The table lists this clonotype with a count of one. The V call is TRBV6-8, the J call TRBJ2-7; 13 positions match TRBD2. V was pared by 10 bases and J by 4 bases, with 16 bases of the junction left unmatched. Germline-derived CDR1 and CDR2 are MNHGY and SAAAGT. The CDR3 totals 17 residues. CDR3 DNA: TGTGCCATTAGTTACAGACCCACTAGCGGGGGGGCGTACGAGCAGTACTTC. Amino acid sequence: CAISYRPTSGGAYEQYF.

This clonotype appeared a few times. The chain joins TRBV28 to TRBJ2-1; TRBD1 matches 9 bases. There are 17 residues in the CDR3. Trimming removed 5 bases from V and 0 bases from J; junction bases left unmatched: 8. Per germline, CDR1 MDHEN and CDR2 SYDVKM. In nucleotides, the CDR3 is TGTGCCAGCAGTATCGGGACAGGGCGAATCTCCTACAATGAGCAGTTCTTC. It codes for CASSIGTGRISYNEQFF. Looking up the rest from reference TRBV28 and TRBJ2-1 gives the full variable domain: DVKVTQSSRYLVKRTGEKVFLECVQDMDHENMFWYRQDPGLGLRLIYFSYDVKMKEKGDIPEGYSVSREKKERFSLILESASTNQTSMYLCASSIGTGRISYNEQFFGPGTRLTVL.

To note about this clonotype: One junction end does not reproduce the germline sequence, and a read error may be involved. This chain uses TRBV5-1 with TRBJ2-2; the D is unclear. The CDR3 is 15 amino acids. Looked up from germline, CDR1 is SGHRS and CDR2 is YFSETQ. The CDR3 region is CSSSPGQTSPGELFF. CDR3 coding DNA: TGCTCCAGCAGCCCGGGTCAAACCAGCCCCGGGGAGCTGTTTTTT.

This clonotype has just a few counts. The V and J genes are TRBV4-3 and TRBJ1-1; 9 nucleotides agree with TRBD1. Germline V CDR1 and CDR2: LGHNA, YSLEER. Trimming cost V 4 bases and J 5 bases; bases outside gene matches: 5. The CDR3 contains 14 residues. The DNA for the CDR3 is TGCGCCAGCAGCCCCGGGACAGGGTGGACTGAAGCTTTCTTT. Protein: CASSPGTGWTEAFF.

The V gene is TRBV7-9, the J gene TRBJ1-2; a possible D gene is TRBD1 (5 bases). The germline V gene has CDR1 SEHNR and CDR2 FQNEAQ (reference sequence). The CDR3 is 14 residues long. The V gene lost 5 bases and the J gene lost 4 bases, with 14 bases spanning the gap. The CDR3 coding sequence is TGTGCCAGCAGCCCGCTCCAGGGTGGCTATGGCTACACCTTC. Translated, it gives CASSPLQGGYGYTF.

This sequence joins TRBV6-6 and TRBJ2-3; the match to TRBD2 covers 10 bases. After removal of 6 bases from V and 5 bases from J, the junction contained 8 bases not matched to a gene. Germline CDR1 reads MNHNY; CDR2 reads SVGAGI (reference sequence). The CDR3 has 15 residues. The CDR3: CASRRAGGPGDTQYF. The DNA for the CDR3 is TGTGCCAGCAGAAGAGCGGGGGGGCCAGGAGATACGCAGTATTTT.